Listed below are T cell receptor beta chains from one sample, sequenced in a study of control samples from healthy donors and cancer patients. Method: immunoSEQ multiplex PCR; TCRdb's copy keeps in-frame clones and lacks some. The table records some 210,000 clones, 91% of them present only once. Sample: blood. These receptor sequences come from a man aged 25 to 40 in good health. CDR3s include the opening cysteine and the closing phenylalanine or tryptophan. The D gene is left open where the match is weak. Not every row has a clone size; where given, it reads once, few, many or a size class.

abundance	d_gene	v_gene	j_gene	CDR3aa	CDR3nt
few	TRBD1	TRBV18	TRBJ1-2	CASSLTGTGGDYGYTF	TGTGCCAGCTCACTCACCGGGACAGGGGGCGACTATGGCTACACCTTC
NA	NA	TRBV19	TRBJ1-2	CASTLARRDHGYTF	TGTGCCAGTACCCTAGCCCGGAGGGACCATGGCTACACCTTC
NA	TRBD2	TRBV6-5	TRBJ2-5	CASSSTSGGAKTQYF	TGTGCCAGCAGTTCGACTAGCGGGGGGGCGAAGACCCAGTACTTC
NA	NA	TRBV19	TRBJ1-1	CASSRGGMSTEAFF	TGTGCCAGTAGTAGGGGGGGCATGAGCACTGAAGCTTTCTTT
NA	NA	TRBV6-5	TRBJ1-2	CASSYAQGLDYGYTF	TGTGCCAGCAGTTACGCGCAGGGGTTAGACTATGGCTACACCTTC
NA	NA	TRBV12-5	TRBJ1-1	CASGLRVFVGGNTEAFF	TGTGCTAGTGGTTTGAGGGTTTTTGTAGGGGGGAACACTGAAGCTTTCTTT
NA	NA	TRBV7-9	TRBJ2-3	CASSLDTDTQYF	TGTGCCAGCAGCCTCGACACAGATACGCAGTATTTT
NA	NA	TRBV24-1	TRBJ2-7	CATTPTVSYEQYF	TGTGCCACCACTCCGACAGTTTCCTACGAGCAGTACTTC
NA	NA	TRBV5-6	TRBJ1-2	CASRARGEGYTF	TGTGCCAGCAGGGCCCGTGGGGAGGGCTACACCTTC
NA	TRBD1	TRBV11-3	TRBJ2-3	CASSPENWDRTQYF	TGTGCCAGCAGCCCCGAGAATTGGGACAGGACGCAGTATTTT
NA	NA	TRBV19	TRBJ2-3	CASSIGDTQYF	TGTGCCAGTAGTATCGGGGATACGCAGTATTTT
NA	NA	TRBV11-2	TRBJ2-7	CASSSRSRPSYEQYF	TGTGCCAGCAGCTCCAGGTCGCGTCCTTCCTACGAGCAGTACTTC
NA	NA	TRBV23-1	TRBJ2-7	CATPPGPQYF	TGCGCCACCCCCCCGGGCCCGCAGTACTTC
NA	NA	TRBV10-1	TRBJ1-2	CASSDGLDYGYTF	TGCGCCAGCAGTGATGGCTTAGACTATGGCTACACCTTC
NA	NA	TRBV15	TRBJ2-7	CATSRDRGAYEQYF	TGTGCCACCAGCAGAGACAGGGGGGCCTACGAGCAGTACTTC
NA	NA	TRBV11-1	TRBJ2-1	CASSPQGKGSYNEQFF	TGTGCCAGCAGCCCCCAGGGTAAGGGTTCCTACAATGAGCAGTTCTTC
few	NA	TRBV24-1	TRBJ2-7	CATSDGARYEQYF	TGTGCCACCAGTGATGGGGCCCGCTACGAGCAGTACTTC
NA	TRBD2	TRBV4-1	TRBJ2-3	CASSQDRRRTSGGDTDTQYF	TGCGCCAGCAGCCAAGATAGGAGAAGGACTAGCGGGGGGGACACAGATACGCAGTATTTT
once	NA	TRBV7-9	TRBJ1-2	CASSLIQGTVGYTF	TGTGCCAGCAGCCTGATTCAGGGGACGGTAGGCTACACCTTC
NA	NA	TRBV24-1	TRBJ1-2	CATSATVNYGYTF	TGTGCCACCAGTGCGACAGTAAACTATGGCTACACCTTC
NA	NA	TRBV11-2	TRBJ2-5	CASSRGRLQETQYF	TGTGCCAGCAGCCGGGGACGGCTTCAAGAGACCCAGTACTTC
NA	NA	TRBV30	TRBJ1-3	CAWSVLSGYRRSGNTIYF	TGTGCCTGGAGTGTACTATCAGGGTATAGGAGGTCTGGAAACACCATATATTTT
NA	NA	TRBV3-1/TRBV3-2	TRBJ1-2	CASSQTQGTFGYTF	TGTGCCAGCAGCCAGACCCAGGGGACCTTTGGCTACACCTTC
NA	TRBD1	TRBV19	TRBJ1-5	CASSMDRGRGNQPQHF	TGTGCCAGTAGTATGGACAGGGGGCGAGGCAATCAGCCCCAGCATTTT
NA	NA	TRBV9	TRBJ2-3	CASSVGVQRTDTQYF	TGTGCCAGCAGCGTAGGGGTCCAACGCACAGATACGCAGTATTTT
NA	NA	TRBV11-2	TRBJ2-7	CASSLHGGPYEQYF	TGTGCCAGCAGTCTCCACGGGGGGCCCTACGAGCAGTACTTC
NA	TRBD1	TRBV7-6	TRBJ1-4	CASSLRGPGEKLFF	TGTGCCAGCAGCTTAAGGGGGCCGGGTGAAAAACTGTTTTTT
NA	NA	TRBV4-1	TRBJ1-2	CASSQAARSNYGYTF	TGCGCCAGCAGCCAAGCTGCCAGAAGTAACTATGGCTACACCTTC
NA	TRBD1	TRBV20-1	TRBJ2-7	CSARGQGEQYF	TGCAGTGCTAGGGGACAGGGGGAGCAGTACTTC
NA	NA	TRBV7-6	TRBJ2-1	CASSSGTLINNEQFF	TGTGCCAGCAGCTCCGGGACTCTTATTAACAATGAGCAGTTCTTC
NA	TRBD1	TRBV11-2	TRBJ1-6	CASSSPTGARSPLHF	TGTGCCAGCAGCTCCCCGACAGGGGCCAGGTCACCCCTCCACTTT
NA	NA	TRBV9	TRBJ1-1	CASSVEAHTEAFF	TGTGCCAGCAGCGTGGAGGCGCATACTGAAGCTTTCTTT
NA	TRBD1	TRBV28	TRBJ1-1	CASSPAGGARRTEAFF	TGTGCCAGCAGTCCGGCAGGGGGCGCGCGTCGCACTGAAGCTTTCTTT
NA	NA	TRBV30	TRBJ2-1	CAFSITGNEQFF	TGTGCCTTCAGCATCACGGGCAATGAGCAGTTCTTC
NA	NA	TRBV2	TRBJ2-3	CASPRGQGKDTQYF	TGTGCCAGCCCCCGAGGCCAGGGTAAAGATACGCAGTATTTT
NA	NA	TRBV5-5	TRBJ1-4	CASSLRAATNEKLFF	TGTGCCAGCAGCTTAAGGGCCGCCACTAATGAAAAACTGTTTTTT
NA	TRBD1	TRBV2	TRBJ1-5	CASEGQSSNQPQHF	TGTGCCAGCGAGGGACAGTCTAGCAATCAGCCCCAGCATTTT
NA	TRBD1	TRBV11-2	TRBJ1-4	CASTRVYSGTGREKLFF	TGTGCCAGCACCCGAGTGTACTCCGGGACAGGGAGGGAAAAACTGTTTTTT
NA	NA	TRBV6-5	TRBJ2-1	CASRHSGEQFF	TGTGCCAGCAGACACAGTGGTGAGCAGTTCTTC
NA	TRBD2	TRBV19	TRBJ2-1	CASGGFAGGINNEQFF	TGTGCCAGTGGAGGGTTCGCGGGGGGGATAAACAATGAGCAGTTCTTC
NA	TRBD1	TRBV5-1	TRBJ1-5	CASRPGTGGHQPQHF	TGCGCCAGCAGACCCGGGACAGGGGGCCATCAGCCCCAGCATTTT
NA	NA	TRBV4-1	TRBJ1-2	CASSQDQANLYGYTF	TGCGCCAGCAGCCAAGATCAGGCAAACCTTTATGGCTACACCTTC
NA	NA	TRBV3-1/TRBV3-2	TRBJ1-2	CASSQYVIGPYGYTF	TGTGCCAGCAGCCAATATGTTATAGGGCCGTATGGCTACACCTTC
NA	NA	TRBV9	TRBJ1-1	CASSARTGDTEAFF	TGTGCCAGCAGTGCTAGGACTGGGGACACTGAAGCTTTCTTT
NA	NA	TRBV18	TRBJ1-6	CASSRQARNSPLHF	TGTGCCAGCTCTAGACAGGCTCGGAATTCACCCCTCCACTTT
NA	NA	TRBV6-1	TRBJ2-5	CASSEGQGLGETQYF	TGTGCCAGCAGTGAAGGCCAGGGGTTAGGGGAGACCCAGTACTTC
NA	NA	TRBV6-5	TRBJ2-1	CASSVAGRNNEQFF	TGTGCCAGCAGCGTGGCGGGTCGAAACAATGAGCAGTTCTTC
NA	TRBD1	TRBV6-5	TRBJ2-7	CASSYLGQGGPYEQYF	TGTGCCAGCAGTTACTTGGGACAGGGGGGGCCCTACGAGCAGTACTTC
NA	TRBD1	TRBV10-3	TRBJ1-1	CAIATGGPTEAFF	TGTGCCATCGCTACAGGGGGCCCCACTGAAGCTTTCTTT
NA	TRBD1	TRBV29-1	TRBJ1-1	CSVEEGTGSTEAFF	TGCAGCGTTGAGGAGGGGACAGGGAGTACTGAAGCTTTCTTT
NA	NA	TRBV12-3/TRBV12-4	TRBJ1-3	CASSTLSHTIYF	TGTGCCAGCAGTACTCTTTCCCACACCATATATTTT
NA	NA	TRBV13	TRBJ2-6	CASRPATSGANVLTF	TGTGCCAGCAGACCCGCCACCTCTGGGGCCAACGTCCTGACTTTC
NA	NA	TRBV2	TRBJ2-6	CASREDAWKSSGANVLTF	TGTGCCAGCAGAGAGGACGCTTGGAAAAGCTCTGGGGCCAACGTCCTGACTTTC
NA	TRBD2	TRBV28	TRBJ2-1	CASSSPGGGVNEQFF	TGTGCCAGCAGTTCCCCGGGAGGAGGGGTCAATGAGCAGTTCTTC
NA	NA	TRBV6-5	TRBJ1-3	CASEQGNTIYF	TGTGCCAGTGAACAGGGAAACACCATATATTTT